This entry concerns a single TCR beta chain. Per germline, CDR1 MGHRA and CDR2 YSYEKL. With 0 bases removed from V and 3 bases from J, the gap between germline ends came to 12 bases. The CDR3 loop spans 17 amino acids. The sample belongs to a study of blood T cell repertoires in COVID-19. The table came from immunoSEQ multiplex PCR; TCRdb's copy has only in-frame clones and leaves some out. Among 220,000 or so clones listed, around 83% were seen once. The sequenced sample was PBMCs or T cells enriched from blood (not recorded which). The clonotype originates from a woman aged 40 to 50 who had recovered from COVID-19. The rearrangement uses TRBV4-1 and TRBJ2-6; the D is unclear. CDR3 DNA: TGCGCCAGCAGCCAAGACTGGGCCTATCTTGGGGCCAACGTCCTGACTTTC. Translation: CASSQDWAYLGANVLTF.